A single T cell receptor (beta chain) is shown here with its context. The antigen is unknown. Looked up from germline, CDR1 is DFQATT and CDR2 is SNEGSKA (reference sequence). V shed 7 bases and J shed 0 bases, with 3 bases lying between them. This CDR3 has 10 residues. One entry per CDR3 protein, called by TCRdb with MiXCR from the reads. The data show roughly 120,000 distinct CDR3 sequences, 30% to 40% seen once. The data belong to a study of T cell repertoires in cytomegalovirus infection. The material was CD8+ T cells from cultured PBMCs, obtained from culture after CMV antigen stimulation. The TCR was taken from a human donor in good health (CMV status not recorded). Some clones in this sample may be carry-over from other donors' samples. The gene calls are TRBV20-1 and TRBJ1-2; no reliable D call. CDR3: CSGANYGYTF. The DNA for the CDR3 is TGCAGTGGGGCTAACTATGGCTACACCTTC.